This TCR beta chain is from a study of OX40 agonist ivuxolimab in advanced cancers. Study background: The dose of intravenous ivuxolimab that patients received every 2 weeks ranged from 0.01 to 10 mg/kg.

Concerning this clone: Its antigen is as yet unknown.

The study's findings and limits: CD4+ and CD8+ T cells in blood underwent clonal expansion by week 6 at 0.1 to 3.0 mg/kg.

Here immunoSEQ multiplex PCR was the method, and the copy in TCRdb shows in-frame clones only, minus some. The repertoire includes approximately 60,000 clones, about 83% of them detected once, and about 9.4% sits in the top ten. CDR1 and CDR2 (germline): GTSNPN, SVGIG (reference sequence). CDR3 length equals 16 residues. V lost 3 bases and J lost 2; bases outside the gene matches: 3. The rearrangement links TRBV30 to TRBJ2-2, with TRBD2 matching 13 bases. The receptor was isolated from an adult with an advanced solid tumor such as melanoma, head and neck, liver or kidney cancer. Specimen: CD4+ or CD8+ T cells sorted from blood, collected in a trial of the OX40 agonist ivuxolimab. Written as DNA, the CDR3 is TGTGCCTGGAGCCGACTAGCGGGAGGCAACACCGGGGAGCTGTTTTTT. Its translation: CAWSRLAGGNTGELFF.